The next 17 T cell receptor beta chains were all read from a single sample in a study of blood T cell repertoires in COVID-19. Produced via immunoSEQ multiplex PCR; TCRdb's table is partial and in-frame only. The data show 15,000 to 20,000 clones, approximately 91% seen once. The sample comprised peripheral blood. Receptors were obtained from a human donor in a cohort sampled during active COVID-19.

The chain joins TRBV27 to TRBJ2-1; TRBD2 aligns across 14 bases. After removal of 4 bases from V and 7 bases from J, the junction contained 6 bases not matched to a gene. Per germline, CDR1 MNHEY and CDR2 SMNVEV (reference sequence). The CDR3 contains 16 residues. The CDR3: CASSSTGLAGDNEQFF. In DNA, the CDR3 is TGTGCCAGCAGTTCAACGGGACTAGCGGGAGATAATGAGCAGTTCTTC.

The rearrangement joins TRBV5-1 to TRBJ1-2; D unresolved. Germline values: CDR1 SGHRS, CDR2 YFSETQ. The CDR3 runs to 11 residues. The V gene lost 4 bases and the J gene lost 6 bases, with 7 bases spanning the gap. CDR3 DNA sequence: TGCGCCAGCAGCCGGGAGGATGGCTACACCTTC. This sequence encodes CASSREDGYTF.

J is TRBJ1-4 and V is TRBV9; 7 bases match TRBD1. With V trimmed by 4 bases and J by 3 bases, 6 bases remained unmatched. Germline V gene data show CDR1 as SGDLS and CDR2 as YYNGEE. The CDR3 covers 15 residues. CDR3 DNA: TGTGCCAGCAGCTTTCGGACAGGAGCTAATGAAAAACTGTTTTTT. Amino acids: CASSFRTGANEKLFF.

This sequence joins TRBV6-1 and TRBJ2-7, with D possibly TRBD1 on 5 matching bases. The CDR3 totals 14 residues. Trimming stripped 1 base from V and 3 bases from J, with 10 bases between. Germline V gene sequence: CDR1 MNHNS, CDR2 SASEGT. The CDR3 coding sequence is TGTGCCAGCAGTGAAGACCCAGGGATCTACGAGCAGTACTTC. This encodes CASSEDPGIYEQYF.

This clone has only one observation. The chain uses TRBV27 and TRBJ2-3, with D uncertain. V gave up 0 bases and J gave up 10 bases, with 8 bases separating them. CDR1 MNHEY and CDR2 SMNVEV come from the germline V gene (reference sequence). This CDR3 is 12 amino acids long. The CDR3 region is CASSLSLPAQYF. The CDR3 DNA reads as TGTGCCAGCAGTTTATCACTCCCTGCGCAGTATTTT.

The genes are TRBV27 and TRBJ1-2; 7 bases are a match to TRBD1. The ends lost 3 bases at V and 6 bases at J; junction bases unmatched: 4. In germline, CDR1 is MNHEY, CDR2 SMNVEV (reference sequence). This CDR3 contains 13 residues. DNA for the CDR3: TGTGCCAGCAGTTTGGACAGGCAAAATGGCTACACCTTC. It is translated as CASSLDRQNGYTF.

The table lists this clone with a count of one. This chain connects TRBV3-1 (or the pseudogene TRBV3-2) to TRBJ1-2; the D is unclear. The germline V gene encodes CDR1 LGHDT and CDR2 YNNKEL (reference sequence). This CDR3 is 15 amino acids long. The germline V and J ends were trimmed by 4 bases and 4 bases, with 16 bases remaining between them. CDR3 amino acids: CASSRADPTSYGYTF. The CDR3 DNA reads as TGTGCCAGCAGCCGAGCGGACCCAACCTCCTATGGCTACACCTTC.

The rearrangement links TRBV5-1 to TRBJ2-1, with D tentatively TRBD1 (6 bases). Germline CDR1 reads SGHRS; CDR2 reads YFSETQ. The CDR3 covers 15 residues. V was shortened by 7 bases and J by 8 bases, with 22 bases between the two germline ends. Here the CDR3 reads CASRIVTGKSDEQFF. CDR3 DNA: TGCGCCAGCCGCATCGTAACAGGGAAATCCGATGAGCAGTTCTTC.

This chain uses TRBV4-2 with TRBJ2-2; TRBD1 matches at 8 bases. This CDR3 is built from 16 residues. V trimming: 1 base; J trimming: 1 base; junction bases outside the gene matches: 2. CDR1 is LGHNA and CDR2 is YNFKEQ in the germline V gene. For the CDR3, the DNA is TGTGCCAGCAGCCAAGCCGGGACAGGGAACACCGGGGAGCTGTTTTTT. The encoded protein is CASSQAGTGNTGELFF.

The genes are TRBV27 and TRBJ2-5; 8 bases agree with TRBD1. Germline-derived CDR1 and CDR2 are MNHEY and SMNVEV (reference sequence). Germline trimming cut 6 bases from V and 5 bases from J; bases unmatched to any gene: 8. The CDR3 runs to 14 residues. The CDR3 protein is CASSHPGGRETQYF. The CDR3 nucleotides read TGTGCCAGCAGCCACCCAGGGGGCAGGGAGACCCAGTACTTC.

The gene calls are TRBV29-1 and TRBJ2-1, with TRBD2 matching over 9 bases. Germline trimming cut 3 bases from V and 3 bases from J; bases unmatched to any gene: 3. Germline assignment: CDR1 SQVTM and CDR2 ANQGSEA. The CDR3 consists of 14 residues. The CDR3 sequence is CSVDLAGIYNEQFF. CDR3 bases: TGCAGCGTTGATCTAGCGGGGATCTACAATGAGCAGTTCTTC.

The rearrangement links TRBV6-6 to TRBJ2-6, with D possibly being TRBD1 (6 bases). The CDR3 totals 16 residues. The germline V gene has CDR1 MNHNY and CDR2 SVGAGI (reference sequence). The V end lost 2 bases, the J end lost 4 bases, and 12 bases lay between the germline ends. The CDR3 region is CASSYTTGSGANVLTF. In DNA form, the CDR3 reads TGTGCCAGCAGTTACACTACAGGGAGCGGGGCCAACGTCCTGACTTTC.

The gene calls are TRBV7-8 and TRBJ2-7; 7 nucleotides line up with TRBD2. With V trimmed by 5 bases and J by 8 bases, 12 bases remained unmatched. This CDR3 contains 14 residues. The V gene's germline CDR1 is SGHVS and CDR2 FQNEAQ. This CDR3 is CASSEAGRLTQQYF. DNA of the CDR3: TGTGCCAGCAGCGAAGCGGGACGCCTTACGCAGCAGTACTTC.

The chain carries TRBV28 and TRBJ2-7; 14 nucleotides align to TRBD2. Per germline, CDR1 MDHEN and CDR2 SYDVKM. The J segment lost 2 bases and the V segment lost 6 bases, leaving 3 bases of the junction unmatched. The CDR3 is 15 residues long. This CDR3 reads CASRVGLAGAYEQYF. In DNA form, the CDR3 reads TGTGCCAGCAGGGTGGGACTAGCGGGGGCCTACGAGCAGTACTTC.

The rearrangement links TRBV15 to TRBJ1-4; D ambiguous. The CDR3 is made up of 16 amino acids. Germline V gives CDR1 LNHNV, CDR2 YYDKDF (reference sequence). Trimming cost V 0 bases and J 4 bases, with 12 bases left between them. The DNA for the CDR3 is TGTGCCACCAGCAGAGATTTGGCAGAAGTTAATGAAAAACTGTTTTTT. This gives the protein CATSRDLAEVNEKLFF.

The rearrangement links TRBV6-4 to TRBJ1-2, with D possibly being TRBD1 (5 bases). The V end was cut by 7 bases, the J end by 2 bases, with 17 bases between. Germline assignment: CDR1 MRHNA and CDR2 SNTAGT. This CDR3 has 15 residues. CDR3 nucleotides: TGTGCCAGCAACGAGACCCCAGGGATGAACTATGGCTACACCTTC. Protein: CASNETPGMNYGYTF.

The J gene is TRBJ2-1, the V gene TRBV11-3; 8 positions match TRBD2. CDR1 and CDR2 from the germline V gene are SGHNT and YENEEA. The J segment lost 6 bases and the V segment lost 5 bases, leaving 9 bases of the junction unmatched. The CDR3 loop spans 15 amino acids. Written as DNA, the CDR3 is TGTGCCAGCAGCCAACGCAGCGGGAGCTTCAATGAGCAGTTCTTC. This codes for CASSQRSGSFNEQFF.